This record concerns one T cell receptor (beta chain) sequence. The sample comes from a study of blood T cell repertoires in COVID-19. Turning to the study itself: The origin of the acute and convalescent COVID-19 samples was the United States, Italy and Spain. PBMCs, B-cell-depleted T cells, or T cells were the source of the cDNA or gDNA that made up the material.

Authors' data handling: Amplification of reference gene primers provided the estimated nucleated cell counts. Measured with immunoSEQ multiplex PCR; TCRdb has only the in-frame clones, and not every one. V, J and clone size are taken as reported in that table, and D and trimming were inferred from the DNA itself. The sample lists under 70,000 clones, around 88% occurring once. The germline V gene has CDR1 LGHDT and CDR2 YNNKEL (reference sequence). The CDR3 runs to 20 residues. V was cut by 3 bases and J by 1 base, with 22 bases left in between. The sequence derives from a woman in her 70s with acute or convalescent COVID-19. The chain has TRBV3-1 (or the pseudogene TRBV3-2) and TRBJ1-6, with D perhaps TRBD1 (6 bases). Sequencing was done on a sample of peripheral blood. The CDR3 DNA reads TGTGCCAGCAGCCACCCGGGGCGAGGGGGGGGGATGTCCTATAATTCACCCCTCCACTTT. This codes for CASSHPGRGGGMSYNSPLHF.